The rows below give T cell receptor beta chains drawn from one sample of a study of OX40 agonist ivuxolimab in advanced cancers. The data were produced by immunoSEQ multiplex PCR, yet TCRdb's version contains in-frame clones alone and is incomplete. The sample lists about 55,000 clones; about 90% were seen once. The material was CD4+ or CD8+ T cells sorted from blood, obtained in a trial of the OX40 agonist ivuxolimab. These receptors originate from an adult with an advanced solid tumor such as melanoma, head and neck, liver or kidney cancer. CDR3s leave out the opening cysteine and the closing phenylalanine or tryptophan. A D gene is named only where the DNA matches it firmly.

D gene: .; V gene: TRBV6-1; J gene: TRBJ2-7; CDR3 protein: ASSDRSAGQYEQY
D gene: .; V gene: TRBV5-4; J gene: TRBJ2-6; CDR3 protein: ASSLGGMALSGANVLT
D gene: .; V gene: TRBV5-1; J gene: TRBJ2-1; CDR3 protein: ASSSTDNNEQF
D gene: .; V gene: TRBV9; J gene: TRBJ1-5; CDR3 protein: ASSVSPKSPQPQH
D gene: .; V gene: TRBV11-3; J gene: TRBJ2-7; CDR3 protein: ASSLDGGATQY
D gene: .; V gene: TRBV4-2; J gene: TRBJ1-2; CDR3 protein: ASSQGGNLGQGNYGYT
D gene: .; V gene: TRBV6-5; J gene: TRBJ1-4; CDR3 protein: ASMTGTGEKLF
D gene: TRBD2; V gene: TRBV27; J gene: TRBJ2-7; CDR3 protein: ASSYGTSRNEQY
D gene: .; V gene: TRBV2; J gene: TRBJ2-1; CDR3 protein: ASSEVAPYNEQF
D gene: TRBD1; V gene: TRBV18; J gene: TRBJ1-1; CDR3 protein: ASSQRQGAADTEAF
D gene: .; V gene: TRBV7-6; J gene: TRBJ2-2; CDR3 protein: ASSPQGVPTGELF
D gene: TRBD2; V gene: TRBV2; J gene: TRBJ2-7; CDR3 protein: ASSVPSSGGIRYEQY
D gene: TRBD2; V gene: TRBV6-4; J gene: TRBJ2-7; CDR3 protein: ASSESSGRSYEQY
D gene: .; V gene: TRBV7-2; J gene: TRBJ2-1; CDR3 protein: ASSRGQGSYNEQF
D gene: .; V gene: TRBV30; J gene: TRBJ2-1; CDR3 protein: AVHIVRNEQF
D gene: TRBD1; V gene: TRBV5-6; J gene: TRBJ1-1; CDR3 protein: ASSPNRGEAF
D gene: TRBD1; V gene: TRBV29-1; J gene: TRBJ1-4; CDR3 protein: SVRGANEKLF
D gene: .; V gene: TRBV7-9; J gene: TRBJ2-7; CDR3 protein: ASSLDGTALSYEQY
D gene: .; V gene: TRBV6-5; J gene: TRBJ1-5; CDR3 protein: ASSANSNQPQH
D gene: .; V gene: TRBV10-3; J gene: TRBJ2-1; CDR3 protein: AISGVSGSYNEQF
D gene: .; V gene: TRBV10-3; J gene: TRBJ2-3; CDR3 protein: AISELGGSAGTDTQY
D gene: .; V gene: TRBV25-1; J gene: TRBJ2-5; CDR3 protein: ASSGRQRSSQETQY
D gene: .; V gene: TRBV19; J gene: TRBJ2-3; CDR3 protein: ASSLSRGTDTQY
D gene: .; V gene: TRBV6-5; J gene: TRBJ2-5; CDR3 protein: ASSYSYNRDRETQY
D gene: .; V gene: TRBV11-2; J gene: TRBJ2-1; CDR3 protein: ASSAISRLDNEQF
D gene: .; V gene: TRBV28; J gene: TRBJ2-2; CDR3 protein: ASSSVTGELF
D gene: .; V gene: TRBV18; J gene: TRBJ2-5; CDR3 protein: ASAGAQETQY
D gene: TRBD2; V gene: TRBV6-4; J gene: TRBJ2-3; CDR3 protein: ASRISGENTDTQY
D gene: .; V gene: TRBV7-7; J gene: TRBJ2-3; CDR3 protein: ASSKGPSMGTDTQY
D gene: .; V gene: TRBV27; J gene: TRBJ2-7; CDR3 protein: ASSSRNGGSSYEQY
D gene: .; V gene: TRBV27; J gene: TRBJ1-1; CDR3 protein: ATKGEMNTEAF
D gene: .; V gene: TRBV7-8; J gene: TRBJ2-3; CDR3 protein: ASSFPGVDTQY
D gene: .; V gene: TRBV5-1; J gene: TRBJ2-5; CDR3 protein: ASSPRTDGGTQY
D gene: .; V gene: TRBV28; J gene: TRBJ2-7; CDR3 protein: ASSWGTGREQY
D gene: .; V gene: TRBV2; J gene: TRBJ2-5; CDR3 protein: ASRWTVQETQY
D gene: .; V gene: TRBV11-3; J gene: TRBJ2-4; CDR3 protein: ASSLAGENIQY
D gene: TRBD1; V gene: TRBV6-1; J gene: TRBJ1-5; CDR3 protein: ASSGQGAKGNQPQH
D gene: .; V gene: TRBV20-1; J gene: TRBJ2-5; CDR3 protein: SAILETQY
D gene: .; V gene: TRBV15; J gene: TRBJ2-1; CDR3 protein: ATGRDKQF
D gene: TRBD2; V gene: TRBV10-3; J gene: TRBJ2-1; CDR3 protein: AIRGTSGDYNEQF
D gene: .; V gene: TRBV6-5; J gene: TRBJ2-7; CDR3 protein: ASRLGGTVGYEQY
D gene: .; V gene: TRBV5-1; J gene: TRBJ2-4; CDR3 protein: ASSSPAGPEGNIQY
D gene: .; V gene: TRBV6-1; J gene: TRBJ2-7; CDR3 protein: ASSEAYEQY
D gene: .; V gene: TRBV19; J gene: TRBJ1-4; CDR3 protein: ASSPQGSREKLF
D gene: TRBD1; V gene: TRBV10-1; J gene: TRBJ2-7; CDR3 protein: ASNPPPTGIAWGSSYEQY
D gene: .; V gene: TRBV19; J gene: TRBJ2-1; CDR3 protein: ASSIVPGTNEQF
D gene: .; V gene: TRBV30; J gene: TRBJ1-5; CDR3 protein: AWSVQGQPQH
D gene: TRBD1; V gene: TRBV28; J gene: TRBJ2-7; CDR3 protein: ASSADRVLPYEQY